Included here is one T cell receptor beta chain sequence, with context. Its antigen is unknown. This entry belongs to a study of graft-versus-host responses after intestinal transplantation. Study background: Induction using anti-thymocyte globulin, followed by tacrolimus and steroids for two to three years, was given to all recipients. Whole-study findings and limits: GvH clones appeared in recipient marrow, some first in ileum or blood. Levels of circulating GvH clones at their peak were associated with early post-transplant HvG declines.

Profiled with immunoSEQ multiplex PCR; TCRdb holds only in-frame clones, not every one. This sample has over 75,000 clones, with roughly 92% found just once. The length of the CDR3 is 16 residues. CDR1 MDHEN and CDR2 SYDVKM come from the germline V gene. The V gene lost 2 bases and the J gene lost 0 bases, with 13 bases spanning the gap. The specimen was unstimulated CD8+ T cells sorted from spleen or lymph node cells, collected before transplant. This receptor was obtained from a human donor who was the organ donor for an intestinal transplant. The chain combines TRBV28 with TRBJ1-2; tentative D call: TRBD1 (5 bases). The CDR3 sequence: CASSLRDSHPNYGYTF. DNA for the CDR3: TGTGCCAGCAGTTTACGTGACAGCCACCCTAACTATGGCTACACCTTC.